The entry that follows covers one T cell receptor beta chain sequence. The antigen remains undetermined. Assay: immunoSEQ multiplex PCR; the TCRdb copy retains only in-frame clones and omits some. The sample has about 130,000 clones; around 90% are singletons. These data are taken from a study of radiation and T cells in renal cell carcinoma. The overall study: Nephrectomy followed 15 Gy stereotactic body radiation by 4 weeks. Regarding the study as a whole: Pretreatment tumor biopsies were lacking, so baseline clonotypes are unknown. From baseline, blood top tumor clonotypes peaked at 2 weeks post-radiation.

Time point described: blood 2 weeks post-SBRT. Treatment denoted: 15 Gy SBRT to primary tumor, nephrectomy 4 weeks later. The patient's renal cell carcinoma had clear cell pathology. Germline V gene lookup returns CDR1 ENHRY and CDR2 SYGVKD. V lost 11 bases and J lost 6; bases outside the gene matches: 9. The CDR3 contains 16 residues. The sample in question was blood, obtained from a patient whose treatment included radiotherapy and nephrectomy. The TCR sequence derives from a woman aged 70-85 years with renal cell carcinoma. The chain has TRBV10-3 and TRBJ2-2, with 16 nucleotides matching TRBD2. CDR3 DNA sequence: TGTGCCTCGACTCCCGGGACTAGCGGGGGGGCCGGGGAGCTGTTTTTT. Its protein is CASTPGTSGGAGELFF.